This T cell receptor (beta chain) was profiled in a study of chemoradiotherapy in HPV16-positive cancers. Looked up from germline, CDR1 is MDHEN and CDR2 is SYDVKM. Trimming removed 4 bases from V and 2 bases from J; junction bases left unmatched: 11. CDR3 length: 17 amino acids. The method was immunoSEQ multiplex PCR; TCRdb's version includes in-frame clones alone and lacks a portion of them. The sample shows some 13,000 clones, more than 70% of them seen only once. The origin of this receptor is a human donor with HPV-associated anogenital cancer. The chain recombines TRBV28 with TRBJ2-7; 10 bases are a match to TRBD1. Specimen collection occurred from a patient who underwent chemoradiotherapy. This CDR3 reads CASSSGGFGTGAYEQYF. CDR3 DNA sequence: TGTGCCAGCAGTTCGGGTGGTTTCGGGACAGGGGCCTACGAGCAGTACTTC.